A selection of T cell receptor beta chains follows, all from one sample in a study of control samples from healthy donors and cancer patients. Assay used: immunoSEQ multiplex PCR; TCRdb lists only in-frame clones, some missing. The table shows under 200,000 clones, with 94% occurring only once. The specimen was blood. These receptors were taken from a middle-aged woman in good health. Each CDR3 is given with its conserved first and last residue. D genes are given only for firm matches. For some rows the clone size is stated as once, few or many, or as a class when expanded; others skip it.

J | size | V | D | DNA | CDR3
TRBJ2-2 | NA | TRBV11-3 | NA | TGTGCCAGCAGCTTAGGGGGAGACCACGCGAACACCGGGGAGCTGTTTTTT | CASSLGGDHANTGELFF
TRBJ2-1 | NA | TRBV7-6 | TRBD2 | TGTGCCAGCAGGGGGACGTATAGCGGGAGATCCTACAATGAGCAGTTCTTC | CASRGTYSGRSYNEQFF
TRBJ1-4 | NA | TRBV3-1/TRBV3-2 | NA | TGTGCCAGCAGCCAAGATTGGGTTTCTGCGGAAAAACTGTTTTTT | CASSQDWVSAEKLFF
TRBJ1-2 | NA | TRBV4-3 | NA | TGCGCCAGCAAAAAACAGGGCGCTAACTATGGCTACACCTTC | CASKKQGANYGYTF
TRBJ1-5 | NA | TRBV9 | NA | TGTGCCAGCAGCGGGGGGCAGGGAAGGTTTCAGCCCCAGCATTTT | CASSGGQGRFQPQHF
TRBJ2-4 | NA | TRBV6-1 | NA | TGTGCCAGCAGTGACAGTGTCAAAGGCATTCAGTACTTC | CASSDSVKGIQYF
TRBJ2-7 | NA | TRBV11-2 | TRBD2 | TGTGCCAGCAGCTCCTGGACTAGCGCCTACGAGCAGTACTTC | CASSSWTSAYEQYF
TRBJ2-4 | NA | TRBV30 | NA | TGTGCCTGGAGTTTCCGACCGACCGGCAGGGGGGGGCGCGTCGTTCAGTACTTC | CAWSFRPTGRGGRVVQYF
TRBJ2-3 | NA | TRBV7-2 | NA | TGTGCCAGCAGCTTAGACGGGAGCACAGATACGCAGTATTTT | CASSLDGSTDTQYF
TRBJ2-1 | once | TRBV6-5 | NA | TGTGCCAGCAGGAAGGGGGGGACCTATAATGAGCAGTTCTTC | CASRKGGTYNEQFF
TRBJ2-3 | once | TRBV6-2/TRBV6-3 | NA | TGTGCCAGCAGTACGTTAGCGGAGGAGGCAGATACGCAGTATTTT | CASSTLAEEADTQYF
TRBJ1-2 | NA | TRBV27 | TRBD1 | TGTGCCAGCAGTTTCAGGGGGAACTATGGCTACACCTTC | CASSFRGNYGYTF
TRBJ1-1 | NA | TRBV5-1 | NA | TGCGCCAGCAGCTACATGGTCCCACTAGACACTGAAGCTTTCTTT | CASSYMVPLDTEAFF
TRBJ1-5 | NA | TRBV27 | TRBD1 | TGTGCCAGCAGTTTAGACAGGACAGGGCACAATCAGCCCCAGCATTTT | CASSLDRTGHNQPQHF
TRBJ1-1 | NA | TRBV6-5 | NA | TGTGCCAGCAGTTACTCAACAGAGAACACTGAAGCTTTCTTT | CASSYSTENTEAFF
TRBJ2-5 | NA | TRBV5-1 | NA | TGCGCCAGCAGCTTGGGTCTACCTCAAGAGACCCAGTACTTC | CASSLGLPQETQYF
TRBJ1-4 | NA | TRBV7-2 | NA | TGTGCCAGCAGCTTAGTCTATAGAGAAAAACTGTTTTTT | CASSLVYREKLFF
TRBJ1-3 | NA | TRBV10-1 | NA | TGCGCCAGCAGTGAGTCTCAGAACTCTGGAAACACCATATATTTT | CASSESQNSGNTIYF
TRBJ2-2 | NA | TRBV4-1 | NA | TGCGCCAGCAGCCGAACAGGGCTGAACACCGGGGAGCTGTTTTTT | CASSRTGLNTGELFF
TRBJ1-2 | NA | TRBV18 | NA | TGTGCCAGCTCACAACAGGGCAGGTCAGAGGGCTACACCTTC | CASSQQGRSEGYTF
TRBJ1-2 | NA | TRBV4-1 | TRBD1 | TGCGCCAGCAGCCAAGACGCAGGGGGCTATTATGGCTACACCTTC | CASSQDAGGYYGYTF
TRBJ2-7 | few | TRBV30 | NA | TGTGCCTGGAGTGGAGGGATTCCCTTCGAGCAGTACTTC | CAWSGGIPFEQYF
TRBJ1-2 | NA | TRBV11-2 | TRBD1 | TGTGCCAGCAGCTTAGGTGCAGGGGGCGCCCTATTCCGTGGCTACACCTTC | CASSLGAGGALFRGYTF
TRBJ2-5 | NA | TRBV24-1 | TRBD1 | TGTGCCACCAGTGAGACAGGGGGCGAATATCCAGAGACCCAGTACTTC | CATSETGGEYPETQYF
TRBJ1-2 | NA | TRBV11-2 | NA | TGTGCCAGCAGCGCCTTACAGGGACACGAAACCTATGGCTACACCTTC | CASSALQGHETYGYTF
TRBJ1-2 | NA | TRBV13 | NA | TGTGCCAGCAGCATATCCGGGACGGGGAACTATGGCTACACCTTC | CASSISGTGNYGYTF
TRBJ2-7 | NA | TRBV23-1 | NA | TGCGCCAGCAGCGGAAGAAAGAGACCACAGCAGTCAATGCTAACAGGGTGCGAGCAGTACTTC | CASSGRKRPQQSMLTGCEQYF
TRBJ2-5 | NA | TRBV5-5 | TRBD1 | TGTGCCAGCAGCTTGGCACCGGGACAGGGGGAGACCCAGTACTTC | CASSLAPGQGETQYF
TRBJ1-1 | NA | TRBV11-2 | NA | TGTGCCAGCAGCATTACAGGGAACACTGAAGCTTTCTTT | CASSITGNTEAFF
TRBJ1-1 | NA | TRBV6-5 | NA | TGTGCCAGCAGTTACTCGTGGGCGGTGAACACTGAAGCTTTCTTT | CASSYSWAVNTEAFF
TRBJ1-6 | NA | TRBV6-5 | NA | TGTGCCAGCAGCACTACAGGGTTTTTCAATTCACCCCTCCACTTT | CASSTTGFFNSPLHF
TRBJ1-6 | NA | TRBV5-5 | NA | TGTGCCAGCAGCGTTGGGACTCTGGGTTCACCCCTCCACTTT | CASSVGTLGSPLHF
TRBJ1-5 | NA | TRBV3-1/TRBV3-2 | NA | TGTGCCAGCAGCCAAGACCGCAATCAGCCCCAGCATTTT | CASSQDRNQPQHF
TRBJ2-5 | NA | TRBV5-1 | NA | TGCGCCAGCAGCTGGGGGACAGGGACTAGCGAGACCCAGTACTTC | CASSWGTGTSETQYF
TRBJ2-1 | NA | TRBV6-5 | NA | TGTGCCAGCAGGGACAGCCACAATGAGCAGTTCTTC | CASRDSHNEQFF
TRBJ2-5 | NA | TRBV12-5 | NA | TGTGCTAGTGGCCTCAAAGAGACCCAGTACTTC | CASGLKETQYF
TRBJ1-4 | NA | TRBV6-2/TRBV6-3 | NA | TGTGCCAGCAGTTATGGGACAAATGAAAAACTGTTTTTT | CASSYGTNEKLFF
TRBJ1-3 | NA | TRBV5-1 | NA | TGCGCCAGCAGCGTCGGGACCAAAACTGGAAACACCATATATTTT | CASSVGTKTGNTIYF
TRBJ2-5 | NA | TRBV27 | TRBD2 | TGTGCCAGCAGTCGGGAGGTCCAAGAGACCCAGTACTTC | CASSREVQETQYF
TRBJ2-5 | NA | TRBV19 | TRBD2 | TGTGCCAGTAGTATAGACCCCGGGAGGGCCGTCGAGACCCAGTACTTC | CASSIDPGRAVETQYF
TRBJ1-3 | NA | TRBV19 | TRBD1 | TGTGCCAGTAGTGCCGGGACAGGGCGAGGAAACACCATATATTTT | CASSAGTGRGNTIYF
TRBJ1-5 | NA | TRBV9 | NA | TGTGCCAGCAGTGAGGGCCTAGGTAGCAATCAGCCCCAGCATTTT | CASSEGLGSNQPQHF
TRBJ2-3 | NA | TRBV11-3 | NA | TGTGCCAGCAGCCTAGGACGGAGCACAGATACGCAGTATTTT | CASSLGRSTDTQYF
TRBJ2-7 | NA | TRBV27 | NA | TGTGCCAGCAGTTTAAAGGTAGGGGGGAGCGAGCAGTACTTC | CASSLKVGGSEQYF
TRBJ2-2 | NA | TRBV5-1 | TRBD2 | TGCGCCAGCAGAGTGACTAGCGGTTACACCGGGGAGCTGTTTTTT | CASRVTSGYTGELFF
TRBJ1-4 | once | TRBV9 | TRBD1 | TGTGCCAGCAGCCCCCGGCCGGGACAGGGCGACGCAACTAATGAAAAACTGTTTTTT | CASSPRPGQGDATNEKLFF
TRBJ2-5 | once | TRBV5-4 | NA | TGTGCCAGCAGCTTCTTTTTTTTACAAGAGACCCAGTACTTC | CASSFFFLQETQYF
TRBJ1-6 | few | TRBV6-5 | NA | TGTGCCAGCAGTTATGGGGACTTAAATTCACCCCTCCACTTT | CASSYGDLNSPLHF
TRBJ1-6 | NA | TRBV3-1/TRBV3-2 | NA | TGTGCCAGCAGCCAAGCCCCCGGACCCCTCCACTTT | CASSQAPGPLHF
TRBJ1-2 | NA | TRBV4-1 | TRBD1 | TGCGCCAGCAGCCAAAACAGGGGCTCAGGGGGCTACACCTTC | CASSQNRGSGGYTF
TRBJ1-1 | once | TRBV7-6 | NA | TGTGCCAGCAGCTTAGTATTACGGGGGACTGAAGCTTTCTTT | CASSLVLRGTEAFF
TRBJ1-1 | NA | TRBV4-3 | TRBD1 | TGCGCCAGCAGCCCGGGACAGGGTATGGGCGGCACTGAAGCTTTCTTT | CASSPGQGMGGTEAFF
TRBJ2-2 | NA | TRBV12-3/TRBV12-4 | NA | TGTGCCAGCAGCCCCCGCACCGGGGAGCTGTTTTTT | CASSPRTGELFF
TRBJ2-1 | NA | TRBV9 | NA | TGTGCCAGCAGCCGGTCGGGGGATGCCTACAATGAGCAGTTCTTC | CASSRSGDAYNEQFF
TRBJ1-5 | NA | TRBV19 | NA | TGTGCCAGTAAGGGCCCGGAGCCCCAGCATTTT | CASKGPEPQHF
TRBJ1-1 | NA | TRBV30 | NA | TGTGCCTGGAGTCGTGGTGACACTGAAGCTTTCTTT | CAWSRGDTEAFF
TRBJ2-7 | NA | TRBV7-7 | NA | TGTGCCAGCAGCCCGATAGGCGAAGACGAGCAGTACTTC | CASSPIGEDEQYF
TRBJ1-5 | NA | TRBV11-2 | TRBD1 | TGTGCCAGCAGCTTAGGGGGGACAGGGGGATATCAGCCCCAGCATTTT | CASSLGGTGGYQPQHF
TRBJ2-1 | once | TRBV6-2/TRBV6-3 | TRBD2 | TGTGCCAGCAGTTCGGGACCGGGACTAGTCCTCTTC | CASSSGPGLVLF
TRBJ1-4 | NA | TRBV11-1 | NA | TGTGCCAGCAGCGTGGACGGAACCGGCGCATGGGAAAAACTGTTTTTT | CASSVDGTGAWEKLFF